A single sample gave rise to the 19 T cell receptor beta chains below, sequenced in a study of CD8 T cells in ankylosing spondylitis. General study points: A TCR beta motif made of roughly eight highly homologous variants seemed typical of ankylosing spondylitis blood.

These TCRs' antigens remain unknown. TCRdb re-derived calls from the 5' RACE reads in MiXCR, one entry per CDR3 protein. The sample consists of 200,000 to 250,000 distinct CDR3 sequences, 5.5% to 7.5% of them appearing once. Sequencing was carried out using blood, either unsorted or a sorted T cell fraction (not recorded which). These receptors originate from a male donor with ankylosing spondylitis.

Concerning this clonotype: The junction departs from germline at one end; a sequencing error may be responsible. This rearrangement joins TRBV28 to TRBJ2-7, with TRBD2 matching over 9 bases. The CDR3 extends over 14 amino acids. CDR1 is MDHEN, CDR2 SYDVKM, per germline. CDR3 amino acids: CPSSLRAGGHEQYF. DNA for the CDR3: TGTCCCAGCAGTTTAAGAGCGGGGGGCCACGAGCAGTACTTC.

This clonotype was observed many times. The genes are TRBV4-2 and TRBJ1-5; D is unclear. V was pared by 6 bases and J by 0 bases, with 12 bases between. Germline lookup yields CDR1 LGHNA and CDR2 YNFKEQ. The CDR3 is 15 amino acids. Here the CDR3 DNA reads TGTGCCAGCAGGGTGACGGCGGATAGCAATCAGCCCCAGCATTTT. Translated: CASRVTADSNQPQHF.

This clonotype was observed a handful of times. The chain carries TRBV20-1 and TRBJ1-1; D might be TRBD1 (5 bases). Germline CDR1 is DFQATT and CDR2 is SNEGSKA (reference sequence). CDR3 size: 11 residues. V lost 5 bases to trimming and J lost 7 bases, with 11 bases between them. The CDR3 DNA follows: TGCAGTGCTTCCCGGGGCTATGAAGCTTTCTTT. It is translated as CSASRGYEAFF.

Many counts were recorded for this clonotype. The chain links TRBV12-3 or TRBV12-4 to TRBJ2-5; D is unresolved. The CDR3 consists of 14 residues. Trimming removed 1 base at V and 1 base at J, with 7 bases between. This CDR3 reads CASSLGPAQETQYF. For the CDR3, the DNA is TGTGCCAGCAGTTTAGGGCCCGCCCAAGAGACCCAGTACTTC.

This clonotype came up many times. This chain's CDR3 is CASSHLWDIMKNNEQFF. The CDR3 DNA reads as TGCGCCAGCAGCCACCTCTGGGACATCATGAAAAACAATGAGCAGTTCTTC. The rearrangement uses TRBV4-3 and TRBJ2-1; D may be TRBD1 (6 bases). Trimming cost V 3 bases and J 5 bases, with 20 bases left between them. Germline CDR1 reads LGHNA; CDR2 reads YSLEER. The CDR3 consists of 17 residues.

This clonotype was observed at least ten times. V usage is TRBV7-2 and J usage is TRBJ2-7; D unresolved. The V end lost 4 bases, the J end lost 3 bases, and 7 bases lay between the germline ends. The CDR3 is made up of 12 amino acids. CDR1 SGHTA and CDR2 FQGNSA come from the germline V gene. Written as DNA, the CDR3 is TGTGCCAGCAGCTCCCCTTACTACGAGCAGTACTTC. This sequence encodes CASSSPYYEQYF.

V gene TRBV9 combines with J gene TRBJ2-3, with no clear D. The CDR3 runs 17 residues. V dropped 4 bases and J dropped 2 bases, with 20 bases sitting between them. Per germline, CDR1 SGDLS and CDR2 YYNGEE. The CDR3 bases are TGTGCCAGCAGCCCCCGGAGTACCGGCTTTTCCACAGATACGCAGTATTTT. Protein sequence: CASSPRSTGFSTDTQYF.

This clonotype has at least ten counts. The chain links TRBV7-6 to TRBJ2-6, with 8 bases that match TRBD1. CDR3 length: 19 amino acids. V gave up 4 bases and J gave up 2 bases; unmatched junction bases: 13. Per germline, CDR1 SGHVS and CDR2 FNYEAQ. The CDR3 here is CASSYGTGPLQAGANVLTF. CDR3 coding DNA: TGTGCCAGCAGCTACGGGACAGGTCCTCTACAAGCTGGGGCCAACGTCCTGACTTTC.

The rearrangement joins TRBV7-6 to TRBJ2-1; 8 nucleotides match TRBD2. Germline V lookup: CDR1 SGHVS, CDR2 FNYEAQ. There are 16 residues in the CDR3. The V segment lost 1 base and the J segment 4 bases; nucleotides outside the gene matches: 6. This chain's CDR3 is CASSLEVPSGYNEQFF. CDR3 in DNA: TGTGCCAGCAGCTTAGAGGTCCCTAGCGGGTACAATGAGCAGTTCTTC.

This clonotype came up many times. The chain uses TRBV6-5 and TRBJ2-5; no firm D call. Germline CDR1 MNHEY, CDR2 SVGAGI. The CDR3 spans 13 residues. With 3 bases removed from V and 5 bases from J, the gap between germline ends came to 10 bases. The CDR3 region is CASSYGPRETQYF. The CDR3 DNA reads TGTGCCAGCAGTTATGGCCCCCGTGAGACCCAGTACTTC.

Ten or more counts support this clonotype. Mismatch with germline at one junction end may stem from a read error. The J gene is TRBJ2-1, the V gene TRBV6-5; D unclear. The CDR3 sequence is 11 residues long. Germline CDR1 is MNHEY and CDR2 is SVGAGI. In nucleotides, the CDR3 is TGCGCCAGCAGCACCTACAATGAGCAGTTCTTC. Protein sequence: CASSTYNEQFF.

This clonotype was seen repeatedly, ten times or more. This chain connects TRBV6-1 to TRBJ2-7; no firm D call. The germline V gene encodes CDR1 MNHNS and CDR2 SASEGT. The CDR3 runs 14 residues. V lost 8 bases to trimming and J lost 3 bases, with 17 bases between them. The CDR3 spells CASGPGGVNYEQYF. The CDR3, as DNA: TGTGCCAGCGGGCCGGGTGGGGTCAACTACGAGCAGTACTTC.

This clonotype turned up a few times. CDR3 coding DNA: TGTGCCAGCTCACCGGAGCAGAACGAGCAGTTCTTC. Amino acid sequence: CASSPEQNEQFF. The gene calls are TRBV18 and TRBJ2-1; unclear D gene. The CDR3 length is 12 residues. The germline V and J ends were trimmed by 3 bases and 10 bases, with 10 bases remaining between them. The germline gives CDR1 KGHSH, CDR2 LQKENI.

This clonotype was counted ten times or more. The chain has TRBV28 and TRBJ2-7, with TRBD1 matching over 9 bases. This CDR3 region has 14 residues. Trimming removed 6 bases from V and 1 base from J; junction bases left unmatched: 4. Germline V gene data show CDR1 as MDHEN and CDR2 as SYDVKM. This chain's CDR3 is CASRPTGGSYEQYF. CDR3 nucleotide sequence: TGTGCCAGCAGGCCGACAGGGGGATCCTACGAGCAGTACTTC.

This clonotype has at least ten counts. J is TRBJ2-1 and V is TRBV2, with TRBD1 identical over 8 bases. V lost 7 bases, J lost 4 bases, and 9 bases stayed unmatched. Germline assignment: CDR1 SNHLY and CDR2 FYNNEI. The CDR3 runs 15 residues. This CDR3 is CASTRTGGRYNEQFF. DNA of the CDR3: TGTGCCAGCACCCGAACAGGGGGGAGATACAATGAGCAGTTCTTC.

This clonotype has a handful of counts. The chain carries TRBV20-1 and TRBJ2-7, with 7 bases aligning to TRBD2. CDR1 DFQATT and CDR2 SNEGSKA come from the germline V gene (reference sequence). This CDR3 comprises 13 residues. Trimming removed 0 bases from V and 4 bases from J; junction bases left unmatched: 3. This CDR3 reads CSAREPSGYEQYF. In nucleotides, the CDR3 is TGCAGTGCTAGAGAGCCTAGCGGTTACGAGCAGTACTTC.

This clonotype has ten or more counts. This chain uses TRBV4-3 with TRBJ2-1; D remains unclear. The germline V gene encodes CDR1 LGHNA and CDR2 YSLEER. Trimming took 4 bases from V and 0 from J, leaving 10 bases between them. This CDR3 has 15 amino acids. CDR3 sequence: CASSPNLVSYNEQFF. As DNA, the CDR3 is TGCGCCAGCAGCCCAAACCTAGTCTCCTACAATGAGCAGTTCTTC.

There are a few counts of this clonotype. The rearrangement links TRBV24-1 to TRBJ1-5; D not certain. Germline V lookup: CDR1 KGHDR, CDR2 SFDVKD. The CDR3 has 14 residues. Trimming removed 5 bases at V and 3 bases at J, with 10 bases between. This CDR3 reads CATSAGFSNQPQHF. In DNA, the CDR3 is TGTGCCACCAGTGCCGGTTTCTCCAATCAGCCCCAGCATTTT.

In this sample, this clonotype turned up many times. This sequence joins TRBV7-9 and TRBJ2-1; 13 bases fit TRBD2. There are 17 residues in the CDR3. J gave up 3 bases and V 5 bases, and 7 bases lay outside the gene matches. Germline values: CDR1 SEHNR, CDR2 FQNEAQ (reference sequence). CDR3 sequence (DNA): TGTGCCAGCAGCCCGGGACTAGCGGGGATATACTACAATGAGCAGTTCTTC. Amino acid sequence: CASSPGLAGIYYNEQFF.